This T cell receptor beta chain was recovered during a study of blood T cell repertoires in COVID-19. Whole-study context: T cells, B-cell-depleted T cells, or PBMCs provided the cDNA or gDNA that served as material.

In the original analysis: Reference gene primer amplification in the assay estimated nucleated cell counts. Here immunoSEQ multiplex PCR was the method, and the copy in TCRdb shows in-frame clones only, minus some. Clone size and V and J calls were adopted from that table, with D and trimming inferred from the DNA. The sample has hundreds of thousands of clones, less than 90% seen once. The participants were between about 18 and 90 years old and came from 20 to 30 US areas. Cohorts were assigned according to the clinical history that participants reported. This clone was seen only a few times. The CDR3 contains 15 residues. CDR1 and CDR2 from the germline V gene are SGHKS and YYEKEE (reference sequence). V was pared by 3 bases and J by 10 bases, with 17 bases between.

This receptor was taken from a woman aged 50 to 65 in a cohort exposed to, infected with or recovered from COVID-19 (not recorded which). Sequenced: PBMCs or T cells enriched from blood (not recorded which). V is TRBV5-5 and J is TRBJ1-6, with a possible D match to TRBD1 (6 bases). The CDR3 coding sequence is TGTGCCAGCAGCTCGGGGCAGGGGATGGGCTCACCCCTCCACTTT. Amino acid sequence: CASSSGQGMGSPLHF.